This entry lists 7 T cell receptor beta chains sequenced from one sample in a study of T cell responses to AZD1222 COVID-19 vaccine. TCRdb keeps only in-frame clones here, not all; method: immunoSEQ multiplex PCR. The data hold tens of thousands of clones, with roughly 84% observed a single time. Sequenced here: peripheral blood, sampled on day 0 of AZD1222 vaccination. These receptors were collected from an adult in good health.

The chain uses TRBV5-4 and TRBJ1-6; D uncertain. Trimming left V 5 bases short and J 7 bases short, with 7 bases between. Germline V lookup: CDR1 SGHNT, CDR2 YYREEE (reference sequence). The CDR3 runs to 12 residues. The CDR3 protein is CASRGMNSPLHF. CDR3 sequence (DNA): TGTGCCAGCAGGGGGATGAATTCACCCCTCCACTTT.

J is TRBJ1-2 and V is TRBV25-1; no firm D call. The germline V gene has CDR1 MGHDK and CDR2 SYGVNS. CDR3 length: 16 residues. Between the trimmed V and J ends, which lost 1 base and 3 bases, there was a span of 15 bases. The CDR3 sequence is CASSESPRGTDYGYTF. Here the CDR3 DNA reads TGTGCCAGCAGTGAATCACCCCGGGGTACTGACTATGGCTACACCTTC.

This chain links TRBV5-8 with TRBJ1-4; 8 bases map to TRBD1. Germline V gene data show CDR1 as SGHTS and CDR2 as YDEGEE. V lost 7 bases and J lost 8; bases outside the gene matches: 13. The CDR3 contains 15 residues. CDR3 bases: TGTGCCAGCGGAACCCGCGGACAGGGCCGGGAAAAACTGTTTTTT. Translated, it gives CASGTRGQGREKLFF.

The chain has TRBV4-1 and TRBJ2-2, with 10 bases matching TRBD2. The CDR3 spans 17 residues. The J segment lost 4 bases and the V segment lost 1 base, leaving 6 bases of the junction unmatched. The germline V gene encodes CDR1 MGHRA and CDR2 YSYEKL. The CDR3 DNA reads as TGCGCCAGCAGCCAAGGGAGCGGGGGGGCTGGCACCGGGGAGCTGTTTTTT. Its protein is CASSQGSGGAGTGELFF.

The chain joins TRBV9 to TRBJ2-2; D is perhaps TRBD2 (5 bases). The germline V gene encodes CDR1 SGDLS and CDR2 YYNGEE. V lost 5 bases and J 1 base, leaving 12 bases between the germline ends. This CDR3 has 15 amino acids. Here the CDR3 reads CASRRVSGNTGELFF. The CDR3 DNA is TGTGCCAGCAGGAGGGTGTCAGGGAACACCGGGGAGCTGTTTTTT.

The V and J genes are TRBV16 and TRBJ1-4; D not certain. The germline V gene encodes CDR1 KGHSY and CDR2 FQNENV. The CDR3 length is 12 residues. V was clipped by 5 bases and J by 7 bases, with 8 bases between them. CDR3 region: CASSGRLEKLFF. The CDR3 DNA sequence: TGTGCCAGCAGCGGTCGTCTTGAAAAACTGTTTTTT.

The chain links TRBV7-2 to TRBJ2-5; the match to TRBD1 covers 7 bases. CDR3 length: 14 amino acids. The germline V gene encodes CDR1 SGHTA and CDR2 FQGNSA. J lost 5 bases, V lost 2 bases, and 5 bases had no gene match. The CDR3 region is CASSLQGVGETQYF. CDR3 sequence (DNA): TGTGCCAGCAGCTTACAGGGGGTGGGGGAGACCCAGTACTTC.